This T cell receptor beta chain was sequenced during a study of response to subunit inactivated influenza vaccine. Whole-study findings and limits: T cells newly recruited by each seasonal influenza vaccination are few, the authors suggested.

In this sample, this clonotype turned up many times. Its antigen is as yet unknown. V was clipped by 6 bases and J by 8 bases, with 14 bases between them. From germline, CDR1 is MDHEN and CDR2 SYDVKM. The CDR3 has 13 residues. TCRdb re-called the RT-PCR reads through MiXCR, storing one row per CDR3 protein. The sample lists hundreds of thousands of distinct CDR3 sequences; about a tenth were seen once. This receptor was identified in a man between 45 and 60 years old who received an inactivated influenza vaccine. V is TRBV28 and J is TRBJ2-1; D possibly uses TRBD1 or TRBD2 (5 bases each). The starting material was PBMCs from blood, obtained 45 days after vaccination. Here the CDR3 reads CASRRGPRYEQFF. In DNA form, the CDR3 reads TGTGCCAGCAGACGGGGCCCGAGGTATGAGCAGTTCTTC.